Here is one TCR beta chain with its context. These data are taken from a study of T-cell memory formation after mild COVID-19. For the study at large: TCR clusters showed largely donor specificity.

TCRdb itself ran the 5' RACE reads through MiXCR, one entry per CDR3 protein. Here the sample spans some 490,000 distinct CDR3 sequences, about 20% being singletons. Germline V gene lookup returns CDR1 SGHNT and CDR2 YENEEA. Trimming removed 2 bases from V and 2 bases from J, with 11 bases in between. The CDR3 contains 15 residues. Sequencing was done on a sample of PBMCs or a T cell subset sorted from them (not recorded which). This TCR was recovered from an adult woman who had mild COVID-19 (a few samples of this study predate the infection). Cell type and time point are not known. The V call is TRBV11-3, the J call TRBJ2-3; D is unresolved. The CDR3 sequence: CASSLSSRYTDTQYF. For the CDR3, the DNA is TGTGCCAGCAGCTTATCATCCCGGTACACAGATACGCAGTATTTT.